These 30 T cell receptor beta chains were all obtained from the same sample, sequenced in a study of tumor-infiltrating lymphocytes in oesophageal squamous cell carcinoma. TCRdb re-derived calls from the PCR reads in MiXCR, one entry per CDR3 protein. The sample includes around 26,000 distinct CDR3 sequences, about 40% of them seen just once. Sequenced input: esophageal tumor tissue. These receptors originate from a male donor with esophageal squamous cell carcinoma.

This clonotype occurred once. The chain uses TRBV24-1 and TRBJ2-7; D unclear. The J call may be in error: the DNA end matches TRBJ2-1 better. CDR1 is KGHDR and CDR2 is SFDVKD in the germline V gene. The CDR3 loop spans 11 amino acids. The CDR3 here is CATSDPDEQFF. CDR3 in DNA: TGTGCCACCAGTGACCCGGATGAGCAGTTCTTC.

Ten or more counts support this clonotype. The chain carries TRBV6-6 and TRBJ1-5, with a weak D call TRBD1 (5 bases). CDR3 size: 14 residues. V was cut by 0 bases and J by 5 bases, with 8 bases left in between. The germline CDR1 and CDR2 sequences are MNHNY and SVGAGI (reference sequence). The CDR3 DNA reads as TGTGCCAGCAGTTACTCAGGGGCTTATCAGCCCCAGCATTTT. Amino acids: CASSYSGAYQPQHF.

The CDR3 region has the DNA TGCAGTGCTAGAGGGAGGGTAGCAGGGCTAGGAAACACTGAAGCTTTCTTT. Translating gives CSARGRVAGLGNTEAFF. J is TRBJ1-1 and V is TRBV20-1; D possibly corresponds to TRBD1 (5 bases). The CDR3 contains 17 residues. Germline V CDR1 and CDR2: DFQATT, SNEGSKA (reference sequence). Trimming stripped 1 base from V and 2 bases from J, with 20 bases between.

A word on this clonotype: The missing conserved phenylalanine or tryptophan at the end of this CDR3 makes a read error likely. The DNA is left out, because the CDR3 cannot be placed on it with certainty; the CDR3 is given as TCRdb lists it. The rearrangement joins TRBV19 to TRBJ2-6; TRBD1 reflects the table's D call only, with no check against the DNA. Per the germline V gene, CDR1 is LNHDA and CDR2 is SQIVND (reference sequence). The CDR3 is 19 amino acids long, termini counted. This CDR3 reads CASSIDPGGSSYNEQFFGA.

In this sample, this clonotype turned up a few times. The V and J genes are TRBV4-1 and TRBJ1-4, with D uncertain. Trimming cost V 1 base and J 4 bases, with 13 bases left between them. The CDR3 loop spans 16 amino acids. Germline assignment: CDR1 MGHRA and CDR2 YSYEKL. CDR3 in amino acids: CASSQGALSLNEKLFF. The DNA of the CDR3 is TGCGCCAGCAGCCAAGGGGCCCTGAGTCTTAATGAAAAACTGTTTTTT.

The chain links TRBV19 to TRBJ1-3, with 9 bases identical to TRBD1. J was trimmed by 4 bases and V by 6 bases; bases with no gene match: 7. This CDR3 is built from 15 residues. Germline assignment: CDR1 LNHDA and CDR2 SQIVND (reference sequence). CDR3 amino acids: CASSTAGTGGNTIYF. In nucleotides, the CDR3 is TGTGCCAGTAGCACCGCCGGGACAGGGGGAAACACCATATATTTT.

This clonotype has just a few counts. This chain uses TRBV7-2 with TRBJ2-5; D ambiguous. The CDR3 is made up of 15 amino acids. Per the germline V gene, CDR1 is SGHTA and CDR2 is FQGNSA. V lost 2 bases to trimming and J lost 3 bases, with 13 bases between them. The CDR3 DNA reads as TGTGCCAGCAGCTTAAGTGAGGTCAGAAAAGAGACCCAGTACTTC. It is translated as CASSLSEVRKETQYF.

The chain couples TRBV11-2 to TRBJ2-3; possible D gene TRBD1, 5 bases. Trimming cost V 1 base and J 14 bases, with 13 bases left between them. The CDR3 covers 12 residues. CDR1 SGHAT and CDR2 FQNNGV come from the germline V gene. CDR3 bases: TGTGCCAGCAGCTTAGTTGCAGGCAGGGTGTATTTT. It specifies CASSLVAGRVYF.

This clonotype was seen ten or more times. An end of the junction does not agree with germline; a read error may underlie this. The chain couples TRBV6-1 to TRBJ2-7; D gene ambiguous. CDR1 MNHNS and CDR2 SASEGT come from the germline V gene. The CDR3 contains 14 residues. CDR3 residues: CASSELSVNSPLHF. CDR3 bases: TGTGCCAGCAGTGAACTTTCGGTCAATTCACCCCTCCACTTC.

The sample holds many counts of this clonotype. This chain joins TRBV5-1 and TRBJ2-1; tentative D call: TRBD2 (6 bases). This CDR3 is built from 15 residues. Germline CDR1 SGHRS, CDR2 YFSETQ. V was cut by 0 bases and J by 4 bases, with 11 bases left in between. This CDR3 is CASSLAGRGYNEQFF. CDR3 bases: TGCGCCAGCAGCTTGGCCGGGCGGGGATACAATGAGCAGTTCTTC.

This clonotype was seen ten or more times. The CDR3, as DNA: TGCGCCAGCAGCCAAGATCGGAGTCAGGGCTCCTACAATGAGCAGTTCTTC. This encodes CASSQDRSQGSYNEQFF. The rearrangement links TRBV4-1 to TRBJ2-1; D perhaps matches TRBD1 (5 bases). The length of the CDR3 is 17 residues. V lost 0 bases, J lost 0 bases, and 12 bases lay in between. Germline CDR1 and CDR2: MGHRA and YSYEKL.

This chain joins TRBV10-1 and TRBJ2-5; no firm D call. CDR1 WNHNN and CDR2 SYGVQD come from the germline V gene (reference sequence). The CDR3 has 15 amino acids. V shed 3 bases and J shed 11 bases, with 22 bases lying between them. For the CDR3, the DNA is TGCGCCAGCAGTGAAACCAGACTCCTGGGGAATGAGCAGTACTTC. This encodes CASSETRLLGNEQYF.

Turning to this clonotype: The final CDR3 position lacks the conserved phenylalanine or tryptophan, pointing to a likely read error. The DNA is left out, because the CDR3 cannot be placed on it with certainty; the CDR3 is given as TCRdb lists it. CDR3 loop: CASSQLAP. The chain couples TRBV11-2 to TRBJ1-1. The V gene's germline CDR1 is SGHAT and CDR2 FQNNGV. The CDR3 length is 8 residues, termini included.

Many counts were recorded for this clonotype. The genes are TRBV5-1 and TRBJ2-1; D gene ambiguous. The DNA end lines up better with TRBJ2-7; the J call may be wrong. The CDR3 extends over 14 amino acids. The germline V gene encodes CDR1 SGHRS and CDR2 YFSETQ. As DNA, the CDR3 is TGCGCCAGCAGCTTGGGCGGCGTGACCTACGAGCAGTACTTC. Its translation is CASSLGGVTYEQYF.

This clonotype was seen at least ten times. The V and J genes are TRBV11-2 and TRBJ1-2; D possibly corresponds to TRBD1 (5 bases). Germline loops: CDR1 SGHAT, CDR2 FQNNGV. The CDR3 is 12 amino acids. V lost 0 bases and J 11 bases, leaving 10 bases between the germline ends. CDR3 DNA: TGTGCCAGCAGCTTAGAGGGAGGGGATTACACCTTC. It translates to CASSLEGGDYTF.

A remark on this clonotype: The CDR3 end shows no conserved phenylalanine or tryptophan, and so a read error is likely. The DNA is omitted, as the CDR3 cannot be located on it reliably, and the CDR3 follows TCRdb's listing. This rearrangement joins TRBV7-2 to TRBJ2-4; the D segment call TRBD2 is taken from the table without a DNA check. A total of 10 residues make up the CDR3, ends included. Germline V CDR1 and CDR2: SGHTA, FQGNSA. The chain's CDR3 is CASSLDRLAG.

The CDR3 sequence is CASSLDGAGGAGELFF. The CDR3 region has the DNA TGTGCCAGCAGCTTAGATGGGGCGGGAGGGGCCGGGGAGCTGTTTTTT. The chain carries TRBV7-9 and TRBJ2-2; 9 positions agree with TRBD2. There are 16 residues in the CDR3. Germline V gene sequence: CDR1 SEHNR, CDR2 FQNEAQ (reference sequence). Trimming at V came to 1 base and at J to 6 bases, leaving 6 bases not matched to a gene.

This rearrangement joins TRBV7-2 to TRBJ2-3; TRBD2 might be the D (6 bases). The CDR3 length is 14 residues. V was cut by 5 bases and J by 3 bases, with 12 bases left in between. Germline-derived CDR1 and CDR2 are SGHTA and FQGNSA. This CDR3 is CASSQNGRTDTQYF. In DNA, the CDR3 is TGTGCCAGCAGCCAAAACGGGAGAACAGATACGCAGTATTTT.

This clonotype was seen once. The chain couples TRBV5-1 to TRBJ2-7; D is unresolved. The CDR3 has 13 residues. Germline loops: CDR1 SGHRS, CDR2 YFSETQ. Between the trimmed V and J ends, which lost 4 bases and 4 bases, there was a span of 12 bases. CDR3 DNA: TGCGCCAGCAGCGCCGCTCAGTGGTACGAGCAGTACTTC. The encoded protein is CASSAAQWYEQYF.

By proportion, this clonotype is large (0.1 to 1%). V and J are TRBV6-1 and TRBJ2-1, with TRBD1 identical over 7 bases. V gave up 8 bases and J gave up 0 bases; unmatched junction bases: 4. Germline V gene lookup returns CDR1 MNHNS and CDR2 SASEGT. This CDR3 is built from 14 residues. This chain's CDR3 is CASSTGSSYNEQFF. The CDR3 DNA reads TGTGCCAGCTCGACAGGGAGCTCCTACAATGAGCAGTTCTTC.

Ten or more counts support this clonotype. The V call is TRBV6-2 or TRBV6-3, the J call TRBJ1-2; tentatively, D is TRBD1 (5 bases). This CDR3 contains 11 residues. V gave up 1 base and J gave up 12 bases, with 9 bases separating them. Germline V CDR1 and CDR2: MNHEY, SVGEGT. In DNA form, the CDR3 reads TGTGCCAGCAGTTACTTGGGGGTAAACACCTTC. It encodes CASSYLGVNTF.

CDR3 protein: CASSVDLGTDTQYF. DNA of the CDR3: TGTGCCAGCAGCGTAGACTTGGGCACAGATACGCAGTATTTT. This chain joins TRBV3-1 and TRBJ2-3; D is ambiguous. The germline CDR1 and CDR2 sequences are LGHDT and YNNKEL (reference sequence). The CDR3 has 14 residues. V gave up 5 bases and J gave up 1 base, with 10 bases separating them.

This clonotype was found many times. The V call is TRBV5-4, the J call TRBJ2-1; the match to TRBD2 covers 10 bases. There are 16 residues in the CDR3. The J segment lost 8 bases and the V segment lost 1 base, leaving 9 bases of the junction unmatched. CDR1 SGHNT and CDR2 YYREEE come from the germline V gene (reference sequence). CDR3 nucleotide sequence: TGTGCCAGCAGCTTGTCCCGGGGACTAGCGTATGATGAGCAGTTCTTC. Its protein is CASSLSRGLAYDEQFF.

This clonotype was picked up many times. A much larger clone lies one base from this, so it may be a read error. The CDR3: CASSAPRGGHEQYF. CDR3 bases: TGTGCCAGCAGCGCCCCTCGGGGTGGCCATGAGCAGTACTTC. This chain joins TRBV7-9 and TRBJ2-7; the D gene is possibly TRBD2 (5 bases). The CDR3 sequence is 14 residues long. Germline CDR1 SEHNR, CDR2 FQNEAQ (reference sequence). The V end was cut by 5 bases, the J end by 7 bases, with 18 bases between.

This clonotype was detected a few times. The chain joins TRBV20-1 to TRBJ2-1; TRBD2 matches at 8 bases. The J call may be in error: the DNA end matches TRBJ2-7 better. The CDR3 runs to 14 residues. CDR1 DFQATT and CDR2 SNEGSKA come from the germline V gene (reference sequence). This CDR3 reads CSGLTSGSIYEQYF. The CDR3 nucleotides read TGCAGTGGCCTTACTAGCGGATCCATCTACGAGCAGTACTTC.

This chain joins TRBV7-8 and TRBJ2-5; the D gene is possibly TRBD2 (6 bases). TRBJ2-7 matches the DNA end more closely, so the J call is doubtful. The CDR3 extends over 13 amino acids. Germline CDR1 SGHVS, CDR2 FQNEAQ. The CDR3 DNA reads TGTGCCAGCAGCTCCCTAGCGTCCTACGAGCAGTACTTC. Translated: CASSSLASYEQYF.

This clonotype was seen a single time. Since a much larger clone is just one base distant, this may be a read error. The chain employs TRBV11-1 and TRBJ2-7, with D possibly TRBD1 on 6 matching bases. Germline CDR1 is SGHAT and CDR2 is FQDESV (reference sequence). CDR3 length equals 16 residues. V dropped 0 bases and J dropped 7 bases, with 19 bases sitting between them. CDR3: CASSLASSRGGHEQYF. The CDR3, as DNA: TGTGCCAGCAGCTTAGCGAGCAGCAGGGGTGGGCATGAGCAGTACTTC. The entire variable domain, with the rest obtained from reference TRBV11-1 and TRBJ2-7, is as follows: EAEVAQSPRYKITEKSQAVAFWCDPISGHATLYWYRQILGQGPELLVQFQDESVVDDSQLPKDRFSAERLKGVDSTLKIQPAELGDSAMYLCASSLASSRGGHEQYFGPGTRLTVT.

The CDR3 loop is CASSYSGTGENGYTF. The CDR3 DNA is TGCGCCAGCAGCTATTCCGGGACAGGGGAAAATGGCTACACCTTC. The chain has TRBV5-1 and TRBJ2-7; 10 bases agree with TRBD1. Gene TRBJ1-2 matches the end of the DNA better, so the J call may be wrong. CDR3 size: 15 residues. In germline, CDR1 is SGHRS, CDR2 YFSETQ.

This clonotype rates as medium-sized. The chain uses TRBV7-3 and TRBJ2-5, with D unresolved. The germline V and J ends were trimmed by 5 bases and 5 bases, with 12 bases remaining between them. This CDR3 spans 13 amino acids. Germline-derived CDR1 and CDR2 are SGHTA and FQGTGA. The CDR3 DNA sequence: TGTGCCAGCAGCCCTGCTAGATCCGAGACCCAGTACTTC. This gives the protein CASSPARSETQYF.

V usage is TRBV7-8 and J usage is TRBJ2-1; D ambiguous. With 2 bases removed from V and 9 bases from J, the gap between germline ends came to 11 bases. The CDR3 has 13 residues. From germline, CDR1 is SGHVS and CDR2 FQNEAQ. CDR3 sequence: CASSLLSSPEQFF. CDR3 DNA sequence: TGTGCCAGCAGCTTACTTTCCAGCCCTGAGCAGTTCTTC.